Listed below are T cell receptor beta chains from one sample, sequenced in a study of cytomegalovirus exposure and HLA in healthy donors. TCRdb keeps only in-frame clones here, not all; method: immunoSEQ multiplex PCR. The sample holds 50,000 or so clones. Sequencing input: PBMCs. The receptors were sampled from a man aged 35-49 years in good health and CMV-seropositive. Each CDR3 is given with its conserved first and last residue. The D gene is left open where the match is weak.

j_gene: TRBJ2-7
d_gene: TRBD2
len: 14
v_gene: TRBV13
CDR3aa: CASSTSGSRYEQYF
CDR3nt: TGTGCCAGCAGCACTAGCGGGTCCCGATACGAGCAGTACTTC

j_gene: TRBJ2-1
d_gene: TRBD2
len: 15
v_gene: TRBV4-2
CDR3aa: CASSQEAGGYNEQFF
CDR3nt: TGTGCCAGCAGCCAAGAAGCGGGGGGGTACAATGAGCAGTTCTTC

j_gene: TRBJ1-6
d_gene: -
len: 12
v_gene: TRBV7-2
CDR3aa: CASSIENSPLHF
CDR3nt: TGTGCCAGCAGCATCGAGAATTCACCCCTCCACTTT

j_gene: TRBJ2-5
d_gene: -
len: 15
v_gene: TRBV6-1
CDR3aa: CASSARDSPQETQYF
CDR3nt: TGTGCCAGCAGTGCCCGGGACTCACCTCAAGAGACCCAGTACTTC

j_gene: TRBJ1-1
d_gene: -
len: 14
v_gene: TRBV7-2
CDR3aa: CASSLFSANTEAFF
CDR3nt: TGTGCCAGCAGCTTATTCAGCGCGAACACTGAAGCTTTCTTT

j_gene: TRBJ2-7
d_gene: TRBD2
len: 18
v_gene: TRBV7-2
CDR3aa: CASSTRGLGGRAVYEQYF
CDR3nt: TGTGCCAGCAGCACGAGGGGGCTGGGCGGGAGGGCCGTATACGAGCAGTACTTC

j_gene: TRBJ1-5
d_gene: TRBD1
len: 14
v_gene: TRBV30
CDR3aa: CAWSPGQGEQPQHF
CDR3nt: TGTGCCTGGAGTCCCGGACAGGGAGAACAGCCCCAGCATTTT

j_gene: TRBJ1-2
d_gene: TRBD1
len: 12
v_gene: TRBV29-1
CDR3aa: CSVGQGATGYTF
CDR3nt: TGCAGCGTTGGACAGGGGGCGACTGGCTACACCTTC

j_gene: TRBJ1-6
d_gene: -
len: 15
v_gene: TRBV6-5
CDR3aa: CASSYSQGYNSPLHF
CDR3nt: TGTGCCAGCAGTTACTCACAGGGCTATAATTCACCCCTCCACTTT

j_gene: TRBJ1-2
d_gene: -
len: 17
v_gene: TRBV4-2
CDR3aa: CASSQDLMVSANYGYTF
CDR3nt: TGTGCCAGCAGCCAAGATTTAATGGTTTCGGCTAACTATGGCTACACCTTC

j_gene: TRBJ2-1
d_gene: TRBD1
len: 17
v_gene: TRBV5-1
CDR3aa: CASSSGQGRSSYNEQFF
CDR3nt: TGCGCCAGCAGCTCCGGACAGGGCCGAAGCTCCTACAATGAGCAGTTCTTC

j_gene: TRBJ2-7
d_gene: TRBD2
len: 13
v_gene: TRBV5-1
CDR3aa: CASGRGETYEQYF
CDR3nt: TGCGCCAGCGGCCGGGGGGAGACCTACGAGCAGTACTTC

j_gene: TRBJ2-5
d_gene: -
len: 14
v_gene: TRBV18
CDR3aa: CASSRLGLQETQYF
CDR3nt: TGTGCCAGCTCACGCCTGGGACTGCAAGAGACCCAGTACTTC

j_gene: TRBJ1-2
d_gene: -
len: 11
v_gene: TRBV30
CDR3aa: CASGILYGYTF
CDR3nt: TGTGCCTCGGGGATACTCTATGGCTACACCTTC

j_gene: TRBJ2-7
d_gene: TRBD1
len: 12
v_gene: TRBV6-6
CDR3aa: CASMPLTGEQYF
CDR3nt: TGTGCCAGCATGCCACTGACAGGGGAGCAGTACTTC

j_gene: TRBJ2-3
d_gene: TRBD2
len: 17
v_gene: TRBV2
CDR3aa: CASTSAGGGRSTDTQYF
CDR3nt: TGTGCCAGCACGTCTGCGGGAGGGGGTCGTAGCACAGATACGCAGTATTTT

j_gene: TRBJ2-3
d_gene: -
len: 13
v_gene: TRBV9
CDR3aa: CASSTINTDTQYF
CDR3nt: TGTGCCAGCTCGACAATAAACACAGATACGCAGTATTTT

j_gene: TRBJ1-6
d_gene: -
len: 14
v_gene: TRBV19
CDR3aa: CASTSSQQSSPLHF
CDR3nt: TGTGCCAGTACCTCGTCCCAACAGTCTTCACCCCTCCACTTT

j_gene: TRBJ1-3
d_gene: TRBD1
len: 15
v_gene: TRBV10-3
CDR3aa: CAISWDSNSGNTIYF
CDR3nt: TGTGCCATCAGTTGGGACAGCAACTCTGGAAACACCATATATTTT

j_gene: TRBJ2-7
d_gene: TRBD1
len: 13
v_gene: TRBV9
CDR3aa: CASSSQTGGEQYF
CDR3nt: TGTGCCAGCAGCTCCCAGACAGGGGGCGAGCAGTACTTC

j_gene: TRBJ2-7
d_gene: TRBD1
len: 12
v_gene: TRBV11-1
CDR3aa: CASSWDRGEQYF
CDR3nt: TGTGCCAGCAGCTGGGACAGGGGAGAACAGTACTTC

j_gene: TRBJ1-2
d_gene: TRBD1
len: 11
v_gene: TRBV30
CDR3aa: CARGTGFVYTF
CDR3nt: TGTGCCCGCGGGACAGGGTTTGTCTACACCTTC

j_gene: TRBJ2-7
d_gene: TRBD1
len: 14
v_gene: TRBV5-5
CDR3aa: CASSPLDRGYEQYF
CDR3nt: TGTGCCAGCAGCCCCCTGGACAGGGGTTACGAGCAGTACTTC

j_gene: TRBJ2-2
d_gene: TRBD2
len: 19
v_gene: TRBV28
CDR3aa: CASSLLSPSGRAYTGELFF
CDR3nt: TGTGCCAGCAGTTTATTATCGCCCAGCGGGAGGGCTTACACCGGGGAGCTGTTTTTT

j_gene: TRBJ1-1
d_gene: TRBD1
len: 14
v_gene: TRBV10-3
CDR3aa: CAIGTGTMNTEAFF
CDR3nt: TGTGCCATCGGGACAGGGACAATGAACACTGAAGCTTTCTTT

j_gene: TRBJ1-1
d_gene: TRBD1
len: 16
v_gene: TRBV5-1
CDR3aa: CASSLSQTGANTEAFF
CDR3nt: TGCGCCAGCAGCTTGTCCCAAACAGGGGCGAACACTGAAGCTTTCTTT

j_gene: TRBJ1-2
d_gene: -
len: 14
v_gene: TRBV6-6
CDR3aa: CASSYRRGGDGYTF
CDR3nt: TGTGCCAGCAGTTACCGACGGGGGGGAGATGGCTACACCTTC

j_gene: TRBJ2-2
d_gene: -
len: 18
v_gene: TRBV5-1
CDR3aa: CAASFGGLVRAFTGELFF
CDR3nt: TGCGCTGCCAGCTTCGGAGGCCTCGTTAGGGCCTTTACCGGGGAGCTGTTTTTT

j_gene: TRBJ2-1
d_gene: TRBD2
len: 15
v_gene: TRBV7-2
CDR3aa: CASSFSGGPYNEQFF
CDR3nt: TGTGCCAGCAGCTTTAGCGGGGGGCCCTACAATGAGCAGTTCTTC

j_gene: TRBJ2-7
d_gene: -
len: 14
v_gene: TRBV7-2
CDR3aa: CASSPQEGVHEQYF
CDR3nt: TGTGCCAGCAGCCCCCAGGAGGGAGTGCACGAGCAGTACTTC

j_gene: TRBJ2-7
d_gene: -
len: 14
v_gene: TRBV11-1
CDR3aa: CASSLGRGTYEQYF
CDR3nt: TGTGCCAGCAGCTTAGGTCGGGGGACCTACGAGCAGTACTTC

j_gene: TRBJ2-1
d_gene: -
len: 13
v_gene: TRBV7-3
CDR3aa: CASSWQGNDEQFF
CDR3nt: TGTGCCAGCAGCTGGCAGGGGAACGATGAGCAGTTCTTC

j_gene: TRBJ2-1
d_gene: -
len: 16
v_gene: TRBV7-6
CDR3aa: CASSFLAVSSYNEQFF
CDR3nt: TGTGCCAGCAGCTTCCTCGCCGTGAGCTCCTACAATGAGCAGTTCTTC

j_gene: TRBJ2-2
d_gene: TRBD2
len: 16
v_gene: TRBV7-6
CDR3aa: CASSRGLAGGTGELFF
CDR3nt: TGTGCCAGCAGCCGAGGACTAGCGGGAGGAACCGGGGAGCTGTTTTTT

j_gene: TRBJ2-7
d_gene: -
len: 13
v_gene: TRBV5-1
CDR3aa: CASSLAQFYEQYF
CDR3nt: TGCGCCAGCAGCTTGGCACAGTTCTACGAGCAGTACTTC

j_gene: TRBJ2-7
d_gene: -
len: 10
v_gene: TRBV30
CDR3aa: CAWGLYEQYF
CDR3nt: TGTGCCTGGGGGCTCTACGAGCAGTACTTC

j_gene: TRBJ2-2
d_gene: TRBD1
len: 14
v_gene: TRBV19
CDR3aa: CASDRGQNTGELFF
CDR3nt: TGTGCCAGTGACAGGGGCCAAAACACCGGGGAGCTGTTTTTT

j_gene: TRBJ2-1
d_gene: TRBD2
len: 16
v_gene: TRBV7-3
CDR3aa: CASSRWDTSGGGEQFF
CDR3nt: TGTGCCAGCAGCAGATGGGACACTAGCGGGGGCGGTGAGCAGTTCTTC

j_gene: TRBJ2-1
d_gene: TRBD2
len: 17
v_gene: TRBV4-2
CDR3aa: CASSQQASGGAGNEQFF
CDR3nt: TGTGCCAGCAGCCAACAGGCTAGCGGGGGGGCCGGCAATGAGCAGTTCTTC

j_gene: TRBJ1-4
d_gene: -
len: 13
v_gene: TRBV5-1
CDR3aa: CASSPGGDEKLFF
CDR3nt: TGCGCTAGCAGCCCCGGAGGGGATGAAAAACTGTTTTTT

j_gene: TRBJ1-4
d_gene: -
len: 14
v_gene: TRBV28
CDR3aa: CASSLSGANEKLFF
CDR3nt: TGTGCCAGCAGTTTATCAGGGGCTAATGAAAAACTGTTTTTT

j_gene: TRBJ2-4
d_gene: -
len: 15
v_gene: TRBV2
CDR3aa: CASGPTGRIENIQYF
CDR3nt: TGTGCCAGCGGGCCGACAGGGAGGATCGAAAACATTCAGTACTTC

j_gene: TRBJ2-7
d_gene: TRBD1
len: 16
v_gene: TRBV7-9
CDR3aa: CASSHPIRTGDYEQYF
CDR3nt: TGTGCCAGCAGCCACCCAATCAGGACAGGAGATTACGAGCAGTACTTC

j_gene: TRBJ2-7
d_gene: TRBD1
len: 15
v_gene: TRBV9
CDR3aa: CASSGTGGRAYEQYF
CDR3nt: TGTGCCAGCAGCGGGACAGGGGGCAGGGCCTACGAGCAGTACTTC

j_gene: TRBJ1-4
d_gene: -
len: 15
v_gene: TRBV15
CDR3aa: CATSRDSATNEKLFF
CDR3nt: TGTGCCACCAGCAGAGATTCCGCAACTAATGAAAAACTGTTTTTT

j_gene: TRBJ1-4
d_gene: TRBD1
len: 16
v_gene: TRBV4-2
CDR3aa: CASSQDLYRGEEKLFF
CDR3nt: TGTGCCAGCAGCCAAGATCTTTACAGGGGAGAGGAAAAACTGTTTTTT

j_gene: TRBJ2-7
d_gene: -
len: 15
v_gene: TRBV27
CDR3aa: CASSSPVQGKNEQYF
CDR3nt: TGTGCCAGCAGTTCCCCGGTACAGGGTAAAAACGAGCAGTACTTC